This T cell receptor beta chain was documented in a study of cytomegalovirus exposure and HLA in healthy donors. 13 Jbeta primers and 60 Vbeta primers were used for the PCR. Only in-frame clones appear in the TCRdb table, and some are missing; sequencing was by immunoSEQ multiplex PCR. In the table there are about 120,000 clones, about four fifths of which are singletons. A word on this clone: As yet, its antigen is unknown.

Germline V lookup: CDR1 SGDLS, CDR2 YYNGEE. Trimming removed 5 bases at V and 0 bases at J, with 17 bases between. The CDR3 totals 16 residues. Study-wide points: Rarity characterized most TCR sequences, yet some public TCRs appeared in many donors. The study listed around 150 cytomegalovirus-associated TCR beta chains.

The clonotype was recovered from a female donor in good health and CMV-seropositive. The chain employs TRBV9 and TRBJ1-1; unclear D gene. Sequences were obtained from PBMCs. CDR3 in amino acids: CASSRNPGSMNTEAFF. In DNA form, the CDR3 reads TGTGCCAGCAGTCGAAATCCGGGATCCATGAACACTGAAGCTTTCTTT.